A selection of T cell receptor beta chains follows, all from one sample in a study of T cell responses to AZD1222 COVID-19 vaccine. Measured with immunoSEQ multiplex PCR; TCRdb has only the in-frame clones, and not every one. The data show about 100,000 clones, roughly 90% seen once. The specimen comprised peripheral blood, sampled on day 0 of AZD1222 vaccination. The receptors originated from an adult in good health. The CDR3 runs from the conserved cysteine through the conserved F or W. The D gene is left open where the match is weak. The listing skips clone size in some rows; elsewhere it reads once, few, many or a size class.

clone_size	d_call	v_call	j_call	cdr3_aa	cdr3_nt
NA	NA	TRBV2	TRBJ2-5	CASQGRETQYF	TGTGCGTCGCAGGGTCGGGAGACCCAGTACTTC
NA	TRBD1	TRBV5-1	TRBJ1-2	CASSLMAGGDYTF	TGCGCCAGCAGCTTGATGGCAGGGGGTGACTACACCTTC
few	NA	TRBV19	TRBJ1-2	CASSGTTFNYGYTF	TGTGCCAGTAGTGGAACGACCTTTAACTATGGCTACACCTTC
NA	NA	TRBV28	TRBJ2-5	CANQVAGTETQYF	TGTGCCAATCAAGTGGCGGGCACAGAGACCCAGTACTTC
NA	TRBD2	TRBV28	TRBJ2-7	CASSRILATNSYEQYF	TGTGCCAGCAGCCGGATACTAGCGACAAACTCCTACGAGCAGTACTTC
NA	TRBD1	TRBV28	TRBJ1-6	CASSLLGGGGWDSPLHF	TGTGCCAGCAGTCTTCTGGGTGGAGGGGGCTGGGATTCACCCCTCCACTTT
NA	NA	TRBV7-7	TRBJ2-7	CASSLTFSYEQYF	TGTGCCAGCAGCTTGACTTTCTCCTACGAGCAGTACTTC
NA	TRBD2	TRBV24-1	TRBJ2-1	CATSLPSGDYNEQFF	TGTGCCACCAGCCTGCCTAGCGGGGACTACAATGAGCAGTTCTTC
NA	NA	TRBV12-3/TRBV12-4	TRBJ1-3	CASSLARGNTIYF	TGTGCCAGCAGTTTAGCGCGGGGAAACACCATATATTTT
NA	NA	TRBV27	TRBJ2-1	CASSSPQFHEQFF	TGTGCCAGCAGTTCCCCCCAATTTCATGAGCAGTTCTTC
once	TRBD2	TRBV4-2	TRBJ2-1	CASSQEGTSGSNEQFF	TGTGCCAGCAGCCAAGAGGGTACTAGCGGTAGCAATGAGCAGTTCTTC
NA	TRBD1	TRBV27	TRBJ2-7	CASSLTGQGGTYEQYF	TGTGCCAGCAGCTTAACGGGACAGGGGGGGACCTACGAGCAGTACTTC
NA	NA	TRBV11-2	TRBJ2-7	CASRLTHSSYEQYF	TGTGCCAGCAGATTGACCCACTCCAGCTACGAGCAGTACTTC
NA	NA	TRBV18	TRBJ2-5	CASSNQETQYF	TGTGCCAGCTCAAACCAAGAGACCCAGTACTTC
NA	TRBD2	TRBV5-1	TRBJ2-1	CASSLAAGGGYNEQFF	TGCGCCAGCAGCTTGGCAGCGGGAGGGGGATACAATGAGCAGTTCTTC
once	NA	TRBV6-2/TRBV6-3	TRBJ1-4	CASSYVGATNEKLFF	TGTGCCAGCAGTTACGTGGGGGCAACTAATGAAAAACTGTTTTTT
NA	NA	TRBV7-3	TRBJ2-5	CASSLTGVRETQYF	TGTGCCAGCAGCTTAACTGGGGTTAGAGAGACCCAGTACTTC
NA	NA	TRBV5-1	TRBJ2-2	CASSLGGTGELFF	TGCGCCAGCAGCTTGGGGGGCACCGGGGAGCTGTTTTTT
NA	TRBD1	TRBV7-2	TRBJ1-3	CASSFSGQGGSGNTIYF	TGTGCCAGCAGCTTCTCCGGACAGGGCGGATCTGGAAACACCATATATTTT
NA	TRBD1	TRBV2	TRBJ1-1	CASNLDRSSNTEAFF	TGTGCCAGCAACCTGGACAGGAGTTCGAACACTGAAGCTTTCTTT
NA	NA	TRBV9	TRBJ1-6	CASSGFGSPLHF	TGTGCCAGCAGCGGATTCGGATCACCCCTCCACTTT
NA	NA	TRBV7-6	TRBJ2-1	CASSSRLLESNEQFF	TGTGCCAGCAGCTCTCGACTTCTCGAGAGCAATGAGCAGTTCTTC
NA	NA	TRBV7-3	TRBJ2-2	CASSLLGGNTGELFF	TGTGCCAGCAGCTTATTGGGCGGGAACACCGGGGAGCTGTTTTTT
NA	TRBD2	TRBV4-2	TRBJ2-3	CASSQGTSGSTDTQYF	TGTGCCAGCAGCCAAGGGACTAGCGGGAGCACAGATACGCAGTATTTT
NA	NA	TRBV18	TRBJ1-1	CASSPPPPPGVNTEAFF	TGTGCCAGCTCACCACCACCGCCGCCGGGTGTGAACACTGAAGCTTTCTTT
NA	NA	TRBV19	TRBJ1-1	CASSIRDRWAEAFF	TGTGCCAGTAGTATCCGTGACAGGTGGGCTGAAGCTTTCTTT
NA	NA	TRBV6-5	TRBJ2-1	CASRGSSYNEQFF	TGTGCCTCTCGGGGGAGCTCCTACAATGAGCAGTTCTTC
NA	TRBD1	TRBV7-9	TRBJ1-2	CASSPRDRSNYGYTF	TGTGCCAGCAGCCCCCGGGACAGATCTAACTATGGCTACACCTTC
NA	NA	TRBV5-1	TRBJ2-7	CASSLVARDYEQYF	TGCGCCAGCAGCTTGGTAGCCAGAGACTACGAGCAGTACTTC
NA	TRBD1	TRBV6-6	TRBJ1-6	CASSRIIGQGDIETLHF	TGTGCCAGCAGCCGAATTATAGGACAGGGGGACATTGAAACCCTCCACTTT
NA	NA	TRBV5-4	TRBJ1-2	CASSLSPRTENYGYTF	TGTGCCAGCAGCTTGTCGCCTCGGACGGAGAACTATGGCTACACCTTC
NA	NA	TRBV28	TRBJ1-1	CASSFHATGTTEAFF	TGTGCCAGCAGTTTCCACGCAACAGGGACCACTGAAGCTTTCTTT
NA	NA	TRBV3-1/TRBV3-2	TRBJ2-7	CASSQASIGRYEQYF	TGTGCCAGCAGCCAAGCTAGTATAGGAAGGTACGAGCAGTACTTC
NA	TRBD1	TRBV5-1	TRBJ1-2	CASSFRGQGNGYTF	TGCGCCAGCAGCTTTCGAGGACAGGGCAATGGCTACACCTTC
NA	TRBD2	TRBV5-1	TRBJ2-2	CASSLAGVETGELFF	TGCGCCAGCAGCTTAGCGGGAGTAGAAACCGGGGAGCTGTTTTTT
NA	NA	TRBV2	TRBJ1-3	CASSPERGTSGNTIYF	TGTGCCAGCAGTCCGGAGAGAGGGACATCTGGAAACACCATATATTTT
NA	TRBD1	TRBV27	TRBJ1-5	CASSELQGLNQPQHF	TGTGCCAGCAGCGAATTACAGGGGCTCAATCAGCCCCAGCATTTT
once	TRBD2	TRBV10-3	TRBJ2-7	CAIRVLAGDYEQYF	TGTGCCATCAGAGTCCTAGCGGGGGACTACGAGCAGTACTTC
NA	NA	TRBV6-1	TRBJ1-2	CASSEGVGAIGYTF	TGTGCCAGCAGTGAAGGTGTAGGGGCAATTGGCTACACCTTC
NA	TRBD2	TRBV7-7	TRBJ2-1	CASSLAGGLDNEQFF	TGTGCTAGCAGCTTAGCGGGAGGGCTAGACAATGAGCAGTTCTTC
NA	TRBD1	TRBV28	TRBJ1-1	CASSTGARGTEAFF	TGTGCCAGCAGTACAGGGGCGAGGGGCACTGAAGCTTTCTTT
NA	NA	TRBV25-1	TRBJ1-6	CASSEARVSPLHF	TGTGCCAGCAGTGAAGCGAGGGTTTCACCCCTCCACTTT
NA	NA	TRBV4-2	TRBJ2-3	CASSQDYNRGGDTQYF	TGTGCCAGCAGCCAAGATTATAACAGGGGAGGAGATACGCAGTATTTT
NA	NA	TRBV5-5	TRBJ2-7	CASSLAGAQPSYEQYF	TGTGCCAGCAGCTTGGCGGGGGCGCAGCCCTCCTACGAGCAGTACTTC
NA	TRBD2	TRBV6-2/TRBV6-3	TRBJ2-2	CASSYPGLAVTGGELFF	TGTGCCAGCAGTTACCCTGGACTAGCGGTGACTGGTGGGGAGCTGTTTTTT
NA	NA	TRBV6-1	TRBJ2-5	CASSEFVEETQYF	TGTGCCAGCAGTGAATTCGTCGAAGAGACCCAGTACTTC
NA	TRBD2	TRBV18	TRBJ2-1	CASSLRLAGPYNEQFF	TGTGCCAGCTCACTTAGACTAGCGGGACCTTACAATGAGCAGTTCTTC
NA	TRBD1	TRBV28	TRBJ2-5	CASSYDRGAFQAQETQYF	TGTGCCAGCAGTTACGACAGGGGGGCTTTCCAAGCCCAAGAGACCCAGTACTTC
NA	TRBD1	TRBV27	TRBJ1-2	CASSFKVQGAYRDYGYTF	TGTGCCAGCAGTTTTAAGGTACAGGGGGCTTACCGCGACTATGGCTACACCTTC
once	TRBD1	TRBV27	TRBJ1-2	CASSLSGLGTGPSFYGYTF	TGTGCCAGCAGTTTAAGCGGGCTCGGGACAGGGCCCTCATTCTATGGCTACACCTTC
NA	NA	TRBV11-2	TRBJ1-1	CASSLGTGYTEAFF	TGTGCCAGCAGCTTAGGAACAGGGTACACTGAAGCTTTCTTT
NA	NA	TRBV6-2/TRBV6-3	TRBJ1-6	CASSYLTANSPLHF	TGTGCCAGCAGTTACTTGACAGCGAATTCACCCCTCCACTTT
few	TRBD1	TRBV4-1	TRBJ1-6	CASSQWGQGTGNSPLHF	TGCGCCAGCAGCCAATGGGGACAGGGTACCGGGAATTCACCCCTCCACTTT
NA	NA	TRBV3-1/TRBV3-2	TRBJ1-2	CASSQERGSDGYTF	TGTGCCAGCAGCCAAGAACGGGGATCGGATGGCTACACCTTC